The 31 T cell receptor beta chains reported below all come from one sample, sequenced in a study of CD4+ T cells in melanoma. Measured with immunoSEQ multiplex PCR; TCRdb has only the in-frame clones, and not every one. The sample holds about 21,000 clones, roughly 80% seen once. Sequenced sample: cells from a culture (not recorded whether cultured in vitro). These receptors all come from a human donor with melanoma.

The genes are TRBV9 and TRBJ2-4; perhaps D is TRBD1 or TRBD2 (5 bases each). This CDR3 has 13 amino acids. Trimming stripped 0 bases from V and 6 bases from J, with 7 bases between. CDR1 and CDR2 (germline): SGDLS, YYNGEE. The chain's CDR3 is CASSVGGTNIQYF. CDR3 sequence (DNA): TGTGCCAGCAGCGTAGGGGGGACAAACATTCAGTACTTC.

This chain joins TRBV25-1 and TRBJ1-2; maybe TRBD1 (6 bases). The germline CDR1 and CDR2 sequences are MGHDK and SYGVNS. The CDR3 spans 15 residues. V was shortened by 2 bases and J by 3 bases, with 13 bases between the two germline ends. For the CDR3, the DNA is TGTGCCAGCAGTGAAAAAAGGGGGGGGGACTATGGCTACACCTTC. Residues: CASSEKRGGDYGYTF.

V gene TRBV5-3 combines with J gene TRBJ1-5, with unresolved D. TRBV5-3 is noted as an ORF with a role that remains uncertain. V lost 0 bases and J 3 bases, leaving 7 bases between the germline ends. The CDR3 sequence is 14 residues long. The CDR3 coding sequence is TGTGCCAGAAGCTTGGCCAGCCCCAATCAGCCCCAGCATTTT. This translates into CARSLASPNQPQHF.

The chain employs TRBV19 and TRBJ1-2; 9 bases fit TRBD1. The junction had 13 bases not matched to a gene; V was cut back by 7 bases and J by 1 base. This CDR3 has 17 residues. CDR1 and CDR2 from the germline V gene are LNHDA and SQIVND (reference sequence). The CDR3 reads CASKDQRTGVFNYGYTF. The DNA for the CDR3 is TGTGCCAGTAAAGATCAAAGGACAGGGGTATTTAACTATGGCTACACCTTC.

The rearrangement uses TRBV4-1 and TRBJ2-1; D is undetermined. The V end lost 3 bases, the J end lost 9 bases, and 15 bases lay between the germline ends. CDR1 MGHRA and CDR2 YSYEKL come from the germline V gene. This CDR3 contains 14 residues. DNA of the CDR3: TGCGCCAGCAGCCACCCTCGAGTAGGTCCTGAGCAGTTCTTC. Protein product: CASSHPRVGPEQFF.

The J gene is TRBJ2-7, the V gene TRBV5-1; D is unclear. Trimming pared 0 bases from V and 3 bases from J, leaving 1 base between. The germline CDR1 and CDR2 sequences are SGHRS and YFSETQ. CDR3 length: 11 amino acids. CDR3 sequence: CASSLGYEQYF. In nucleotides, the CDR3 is TGCGCCAGCAGCTTGGGCTACGAGCAGTACTTC. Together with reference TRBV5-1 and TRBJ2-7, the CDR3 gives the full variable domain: KAGVTQTPRYLIKTRGQQVTLSCSPISGHRSVSWYQQTPGQGLQFLFEYFSETQRNKGNFPGRFSGRQFSNSRSEMNVSTLELGDSALYLCASSLGYEQYFGPGTRLTVT.

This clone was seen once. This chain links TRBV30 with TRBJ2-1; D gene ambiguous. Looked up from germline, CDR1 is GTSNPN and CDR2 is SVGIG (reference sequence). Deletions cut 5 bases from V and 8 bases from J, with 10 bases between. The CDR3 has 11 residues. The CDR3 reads CAWSYYHEQFF. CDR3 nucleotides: TGTGCCTGGTCCTATTACCATGAGCAGTTCTTC.

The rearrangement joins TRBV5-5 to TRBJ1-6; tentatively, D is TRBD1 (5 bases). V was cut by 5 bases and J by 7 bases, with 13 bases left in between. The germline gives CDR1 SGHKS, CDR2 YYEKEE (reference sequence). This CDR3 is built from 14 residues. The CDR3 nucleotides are TGTGCCAGCAGTCTCTCGGGGGTCAATTCACCCCTCCACTTT. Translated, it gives CASSLSGVNSPLHF.

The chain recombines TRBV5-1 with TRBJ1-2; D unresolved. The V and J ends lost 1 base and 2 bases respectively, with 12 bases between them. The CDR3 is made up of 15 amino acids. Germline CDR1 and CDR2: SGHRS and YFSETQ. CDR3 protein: CASSLSGEPNYGYTF. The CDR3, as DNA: TGCGCCAGCAGCTTGTCGGGCGAGCCCAACTATGGCTACACCTTC. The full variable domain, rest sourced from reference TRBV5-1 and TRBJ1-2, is KAGVTQTPRYLIKTRGQQVTLSCSPISGHRSVSWYQQTPGQGLQFLFEYFSETQRNKGNFPGRFSGRQFSNSRSEMNVSTLELGDSALYLCASSLSGEPNYGYTFGSGTRLTVV.

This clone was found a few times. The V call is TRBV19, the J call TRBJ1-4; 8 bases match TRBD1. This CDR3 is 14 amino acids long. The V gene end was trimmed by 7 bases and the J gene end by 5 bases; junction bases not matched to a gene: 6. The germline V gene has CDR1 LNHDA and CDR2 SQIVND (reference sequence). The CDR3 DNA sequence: TGTGCCAGTAAAACGGGACAGGTCAATGAAAAACTGTTTTTT. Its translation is CASKTGQVNEKLFF.

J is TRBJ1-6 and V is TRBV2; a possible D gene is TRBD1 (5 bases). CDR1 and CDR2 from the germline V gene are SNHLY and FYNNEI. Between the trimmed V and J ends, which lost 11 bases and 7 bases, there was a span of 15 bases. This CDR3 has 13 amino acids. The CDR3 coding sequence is TGTGCCGCCAAGGGCGGGGGGAATTCACCCCTCCACTTT. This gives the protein CAAKGGGNSPLHF.

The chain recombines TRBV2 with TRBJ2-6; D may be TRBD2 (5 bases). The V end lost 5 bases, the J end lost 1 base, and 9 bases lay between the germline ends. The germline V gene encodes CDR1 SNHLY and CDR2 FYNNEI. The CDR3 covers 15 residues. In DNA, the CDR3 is TGTGCCAGCAGTCGAACTAGTTCTGGGGCCAACGTCCTGACTTTC. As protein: CASSRTSSGANVLTF. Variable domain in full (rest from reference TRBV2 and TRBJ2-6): EPEVTQTPSHQVTQMGQEVILRCVPISNHLYFYWYRQILGQKVEFLVSFYNNEISEKSEIFDDQFSVERPDGSNFTLKIRSTKLEDSAMYFCASSRTSSGANVLTFGAGSRLTVL.

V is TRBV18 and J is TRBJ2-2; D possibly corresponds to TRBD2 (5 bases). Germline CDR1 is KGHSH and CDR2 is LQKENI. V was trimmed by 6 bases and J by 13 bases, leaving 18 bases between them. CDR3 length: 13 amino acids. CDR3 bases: TGTGCCAGCTCCCGGCAACCGTCCGAGGGGCTGTTTTTT. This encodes CASSRQPSEGLFF.

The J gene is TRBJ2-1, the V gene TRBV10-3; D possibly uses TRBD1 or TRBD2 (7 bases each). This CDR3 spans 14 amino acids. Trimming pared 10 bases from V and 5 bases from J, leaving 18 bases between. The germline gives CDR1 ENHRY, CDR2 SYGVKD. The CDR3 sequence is CATARGDSNNEQFF. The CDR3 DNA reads TGTGCCACAGCACGGGGGGACAGCAACAATGAGCAGTTCTTC.

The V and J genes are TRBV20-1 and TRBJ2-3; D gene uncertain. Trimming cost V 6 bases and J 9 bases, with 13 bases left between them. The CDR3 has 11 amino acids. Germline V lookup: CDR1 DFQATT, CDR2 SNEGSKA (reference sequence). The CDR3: CSAIVQATQYF. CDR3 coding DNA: TGCAGTGCCATCGTGCAAGCGACGCAGTATTTT.

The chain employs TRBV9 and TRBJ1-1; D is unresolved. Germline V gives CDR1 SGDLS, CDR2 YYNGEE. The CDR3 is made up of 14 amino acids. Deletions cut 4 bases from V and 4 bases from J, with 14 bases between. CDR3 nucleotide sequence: TGTGCCAGCAGCACTCGAGCCGGGAGCACTGAAGCTTTCTTT. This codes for CASSTRAGSTEAFF.

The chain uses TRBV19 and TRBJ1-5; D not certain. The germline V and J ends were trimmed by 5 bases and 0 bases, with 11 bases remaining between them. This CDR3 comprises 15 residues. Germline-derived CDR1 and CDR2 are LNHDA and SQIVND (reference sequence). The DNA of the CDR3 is TGTGCCAGTAGTGACAACAGAAATAGCAATCAGCCCCAGCATTTT. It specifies CASSDNRNSNQPQHF.

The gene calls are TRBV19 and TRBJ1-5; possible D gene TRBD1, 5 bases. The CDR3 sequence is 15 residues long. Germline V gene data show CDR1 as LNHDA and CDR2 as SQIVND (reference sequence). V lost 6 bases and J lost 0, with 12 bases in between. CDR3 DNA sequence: TGTGCCAGTAGGGGAACAGGTTATAGCAATCAGCCCCAGCATTTT. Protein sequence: CASRGTGYSNQPQHF. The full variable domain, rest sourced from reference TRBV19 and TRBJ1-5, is DGGITQSPKYLFRKEGQNVTLSCEQNLNHDAMYWYRQDPGQGLRLIYYSQIVNDFQKGDIAEGYSVSREKKESFPLTVTSAQKNPTAFYLCASRGTGYSNQPQHFGDGTRLSIL.

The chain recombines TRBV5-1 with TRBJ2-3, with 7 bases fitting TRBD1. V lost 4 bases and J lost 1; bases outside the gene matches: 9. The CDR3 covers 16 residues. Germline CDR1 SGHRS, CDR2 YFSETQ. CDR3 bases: TGCGCCAGCAGCCCCGGTACAGGGGCCGGCACAGATACGCAGTATTTT. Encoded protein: CASSPGTGAGTDTQYF.

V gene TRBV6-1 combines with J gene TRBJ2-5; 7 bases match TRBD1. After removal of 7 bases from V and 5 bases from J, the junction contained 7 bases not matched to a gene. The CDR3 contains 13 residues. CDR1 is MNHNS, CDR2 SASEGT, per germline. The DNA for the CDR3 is TGTGCCAGCACGAGACAGGGTTGGGAGACCCAGTACTTC. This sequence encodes CASTRQGWETQYF.

CDR3 sequence: CASIHRGGGRAGNTIYF. For the CDR3, the DNA is TGTGCCAGCATCCACCGAGGGGGGGGGCGGGCTGGAAACACCATATATTTT. V is TRBV11-2 and J is TRBJ1-3; possibly TRBD1 for D (6 bases). Germline lookup yields CDR1 SGHAT and CDR2 FQNNGV. CDR3 length: 17 residues. V lost 7 bases to trimming and J lost 2 bases, with 21 bases between them.

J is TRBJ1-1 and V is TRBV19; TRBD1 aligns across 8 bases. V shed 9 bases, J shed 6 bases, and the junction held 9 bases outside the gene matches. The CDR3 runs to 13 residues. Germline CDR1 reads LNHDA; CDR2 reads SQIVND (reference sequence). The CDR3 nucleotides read TGTGCCAGCAACGGACAGGGTGCCCCTGAAGCTTTCTTT. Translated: CASNGQGAPEAFF.

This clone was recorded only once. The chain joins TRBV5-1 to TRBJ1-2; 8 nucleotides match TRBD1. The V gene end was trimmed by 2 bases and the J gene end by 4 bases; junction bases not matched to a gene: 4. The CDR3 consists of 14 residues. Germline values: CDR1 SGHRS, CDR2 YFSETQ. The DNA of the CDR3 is TGCGCCAGCAGCTTTTTGGACAGGGTCTATGGCTACACCTTC. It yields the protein CASSFLDRVYGYTF.

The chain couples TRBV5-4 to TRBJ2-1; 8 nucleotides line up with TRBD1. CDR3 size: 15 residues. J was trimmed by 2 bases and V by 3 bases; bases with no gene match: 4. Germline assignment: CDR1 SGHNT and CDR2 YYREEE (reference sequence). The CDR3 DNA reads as TGTGCCAGCAGCTCAGGACAGGGTGCCTACAATGAGCAGTTCTTC. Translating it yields CASSSGQGAYNEQFF.

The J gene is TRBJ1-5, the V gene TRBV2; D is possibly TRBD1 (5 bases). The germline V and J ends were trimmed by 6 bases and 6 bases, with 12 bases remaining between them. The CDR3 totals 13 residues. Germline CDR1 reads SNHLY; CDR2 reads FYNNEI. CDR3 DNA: TGTGCCAGCAGGAGGGGTTTCAGTCAGCCCCAGCATTTT. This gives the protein CASRRGFSQPQHF.

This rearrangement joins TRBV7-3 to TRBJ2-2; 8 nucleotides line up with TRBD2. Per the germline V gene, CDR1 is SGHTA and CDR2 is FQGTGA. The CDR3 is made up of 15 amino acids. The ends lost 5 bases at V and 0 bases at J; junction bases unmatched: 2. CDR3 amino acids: CASSRGGTNTGELFF. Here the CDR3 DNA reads TGTGCCAGCAGCCGCGGGGGGACGAACACCGGGGAGCTGTTTTTT.

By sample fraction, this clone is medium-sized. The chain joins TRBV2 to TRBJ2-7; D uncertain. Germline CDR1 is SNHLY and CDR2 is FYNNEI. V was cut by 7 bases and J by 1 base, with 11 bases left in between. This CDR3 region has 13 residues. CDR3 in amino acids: CASTIPLSYEQYF. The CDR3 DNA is TGTGCCAGCACCATCCCGTTATCCTACGAGCAGTACTTC.

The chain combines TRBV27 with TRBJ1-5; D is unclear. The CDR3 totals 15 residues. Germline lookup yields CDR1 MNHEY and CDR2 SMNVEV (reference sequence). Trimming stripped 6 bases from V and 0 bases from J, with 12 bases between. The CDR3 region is CASRWTEDSNQPQHF. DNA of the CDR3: TGTGCCAGCAGATGGACCGAGGATAGCAATCAGCCCCAGCATTTT.

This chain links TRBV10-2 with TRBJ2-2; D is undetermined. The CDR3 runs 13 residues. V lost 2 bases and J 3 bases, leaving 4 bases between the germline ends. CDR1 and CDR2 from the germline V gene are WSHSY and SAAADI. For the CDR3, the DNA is TGCGCCAGCAGTGAGAGGTACACCGGGGAGCTGTTTTTT. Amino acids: CASSERYTGELFF.

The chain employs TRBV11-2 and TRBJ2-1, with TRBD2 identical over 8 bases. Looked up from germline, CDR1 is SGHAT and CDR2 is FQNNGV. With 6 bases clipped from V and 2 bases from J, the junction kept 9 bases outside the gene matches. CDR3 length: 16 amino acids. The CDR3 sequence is CASSPRTSFTYNEQFF. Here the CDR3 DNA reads TGTGCCAGCAGTCCCCGGACTAGCTTTACCTACAATGAGCAGTTCTTC. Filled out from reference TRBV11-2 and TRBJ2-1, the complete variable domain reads EAGVAQSPRYKIIEKRQSVAFWCNPISGHATLYWYQQILGQGPKLLIQFQNNGVVDDSQLPKDRFSAERLKGVDSTLKIQPAKLEDSAVYLCASSPRTSFTYNEQFFGPGTRLTVL.

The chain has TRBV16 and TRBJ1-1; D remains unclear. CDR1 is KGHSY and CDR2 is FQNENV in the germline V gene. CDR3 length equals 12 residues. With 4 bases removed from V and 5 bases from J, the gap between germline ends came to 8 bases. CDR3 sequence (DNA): TGTGCCAGCAGCCCACGTGGTACTGAAGCTTTCTTT. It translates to CASSPRGTEAFF.